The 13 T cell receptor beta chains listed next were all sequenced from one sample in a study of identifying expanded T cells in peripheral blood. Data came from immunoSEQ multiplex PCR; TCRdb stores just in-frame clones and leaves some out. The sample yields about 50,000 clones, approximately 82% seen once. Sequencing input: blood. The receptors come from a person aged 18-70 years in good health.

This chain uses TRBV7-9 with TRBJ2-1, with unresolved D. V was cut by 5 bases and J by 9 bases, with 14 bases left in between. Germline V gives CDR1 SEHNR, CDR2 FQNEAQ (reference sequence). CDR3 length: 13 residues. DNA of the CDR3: TGTGCCAGCAGCAAGACACCGGTAACTGAGCAGTTCTTC. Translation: CASSKTPVTEQFF.

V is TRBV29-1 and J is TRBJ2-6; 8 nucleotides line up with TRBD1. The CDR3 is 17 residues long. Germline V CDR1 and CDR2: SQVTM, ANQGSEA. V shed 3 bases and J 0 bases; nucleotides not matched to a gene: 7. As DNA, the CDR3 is TGCAGCGTTGAGGACAGGGATTGGAGCTCTGGGGCCAACGTCCTGACTTTC. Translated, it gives CSVEDRDWSSGANVLTF.

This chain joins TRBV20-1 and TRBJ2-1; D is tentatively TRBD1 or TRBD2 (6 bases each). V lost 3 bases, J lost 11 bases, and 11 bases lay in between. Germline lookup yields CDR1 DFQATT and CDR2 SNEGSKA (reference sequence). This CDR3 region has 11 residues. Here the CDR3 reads CSARVGGQQFF. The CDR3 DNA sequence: TGCAGTGCTAGGGTCGGGGGCCAGCAGTTCTTC.

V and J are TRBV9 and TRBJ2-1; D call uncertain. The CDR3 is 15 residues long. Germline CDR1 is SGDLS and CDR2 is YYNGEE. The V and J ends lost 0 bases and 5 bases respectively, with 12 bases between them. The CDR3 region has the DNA TGTGCCAGCAGCGTAGAACGGGCGAGAAACAATGAGCAGTTCTTC. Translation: CASSVERARNNEQFF. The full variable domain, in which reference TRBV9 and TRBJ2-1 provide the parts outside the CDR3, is DSGVTQTPKHLITATGQRVTLRCSPRSGDLSVYWYQQSLDQGLQFLIQYYNGEERAKGNILERFSAQQFPDLHSELNLSSLELGDSALYFCASSVERARNNEQFFGPGTRLTVL.

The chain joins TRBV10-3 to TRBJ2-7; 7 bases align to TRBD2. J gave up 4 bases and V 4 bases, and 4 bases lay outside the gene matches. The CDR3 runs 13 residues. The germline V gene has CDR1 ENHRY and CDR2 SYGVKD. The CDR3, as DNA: TGTGCCATCAGTGGGGGTAGCGGGTACGAGCAGTACTTC. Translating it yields CAISGGSGYEQYF.

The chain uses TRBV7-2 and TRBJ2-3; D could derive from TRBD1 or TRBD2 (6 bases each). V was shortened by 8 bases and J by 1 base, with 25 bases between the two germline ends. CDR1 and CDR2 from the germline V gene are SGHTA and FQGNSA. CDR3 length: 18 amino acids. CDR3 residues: CASPPGQSGEWGTDTQYF. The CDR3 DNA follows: TGTGCCAGCCCGCCCGGACAGTCGGGGGAGTGGGGCACAGATACGCAGTATTTT.

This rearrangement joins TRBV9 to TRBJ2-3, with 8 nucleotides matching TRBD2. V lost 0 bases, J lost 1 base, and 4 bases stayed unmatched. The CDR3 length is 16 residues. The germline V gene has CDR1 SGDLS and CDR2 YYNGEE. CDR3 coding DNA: TGTGCCAGCAGCGTAGGGGAACTAGCGGGCACAGATACGCAGTATTTT. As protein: CASSVGELAGTDTQYF.

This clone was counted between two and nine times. The CDR3 DNA reads as TGTGCCAGTAGTCCGAATCCTGAGGAAAAACTGTTTTTT. Translation: CASSPNPEEKLFF. The chain uses TRBV19 and TRBJ1-4, with D uncertain. CDR1 is LNHDA and CDR2 is SQIVND in the germline V gene (reference sequence). This CDR3 is 13 amino acids long. Trimming took off 5 bases at V and 8 bases at J, with 12 bases between the two ends.

The chain's CDR3 is CASSRQGGSEAFF. DNA for the CDR3: TGTGCCAGCAGCAGGCAGGGGGGGTCTGAAGCTTTCTTT. The V call is TRBV11-3, the J call TRBJ1-1, with 7 bases identical to TRBD1. Germline lookup yields CDR1 SGHNT and CDR2 YENEEA. The CDR3 runs 13 residues. V lost 5 bases and J lost 6; bases outside the gene matches: 6. Using reference TRBV11-3 and TRBJ1-1 for the parts outside the CDR3, the full variable domain is EAGVVQSPRYKIIEKKQPVAFWCNPISGHNTLYWYLQNLGQGPELLIRYENEEAVDDSQLPKDRFSAERLKGVDSTLKIQPAELGDSAVYLCASSRQGGSEAFFGQGTRLTVV.

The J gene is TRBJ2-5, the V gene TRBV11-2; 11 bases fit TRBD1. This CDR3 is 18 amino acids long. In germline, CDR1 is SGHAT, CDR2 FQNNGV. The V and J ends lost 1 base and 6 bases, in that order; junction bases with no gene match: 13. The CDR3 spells CASSLAGTGGLFRKTQYF. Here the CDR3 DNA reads TGTGCCAGCAGCTTAGCCGGGACAGGGGGTTTGTTTAGGAAGACCCAGTACTTC. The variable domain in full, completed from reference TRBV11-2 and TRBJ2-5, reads EAGVAQSPRYKIIEKRQSVAFWCNPISGHATLYWYQQILGQGPKLLIQFQNNGVVDDSQLPKDRFSAERLKGVDSTLKIQPAKLEDSAVYLCASSLAGTGGLFRKTQYFGPGTRLLVL.

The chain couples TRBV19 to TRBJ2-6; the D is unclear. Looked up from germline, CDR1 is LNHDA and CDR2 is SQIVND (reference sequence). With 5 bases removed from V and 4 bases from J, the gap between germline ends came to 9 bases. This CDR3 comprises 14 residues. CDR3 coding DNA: TGTGCCAGTAGTGGCGAGTTCGGGGCCAACGTCCTGACTTTC. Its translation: CASSGEFGANVLTF.

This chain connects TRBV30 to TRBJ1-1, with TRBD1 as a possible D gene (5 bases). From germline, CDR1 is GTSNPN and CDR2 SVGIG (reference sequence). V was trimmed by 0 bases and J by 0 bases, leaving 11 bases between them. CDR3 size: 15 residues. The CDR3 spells CAWSVWGVLNTEAFF. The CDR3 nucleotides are TGTGCCTGGAGTGTTTGGGGGGTCTTGAACACTGAAGCTTTCTTT.

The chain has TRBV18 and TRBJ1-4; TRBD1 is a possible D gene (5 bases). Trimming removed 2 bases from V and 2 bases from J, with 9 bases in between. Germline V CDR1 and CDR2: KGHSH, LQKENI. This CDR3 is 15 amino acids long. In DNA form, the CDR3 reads TGTGCCAGCTCACCAAGGAGGGGTACTAATGAAAAACTGTTTTTT. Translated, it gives CASSPRRGTNEKLFF.